The TCR beta chain under discussion was sequenced for a study of blood T cell repertoires in COVID-19. As for the study in general: The cDNA or gDNA used as material had been derived from T cells, B-cell-depleted T cells, or PBMCs.

In germline, CDR1 is LNHDA, CDR2 SQIVND (reference sequence). This CDR3 is 18 amino acids long. TCRdb keeps only in-frame clones here, not all; method: immunoSEQ multiplex PCR. The sample includes approximately 70,000 clones, approximately 89% of them seen just once. Note on this clone: The junction does not match germline at one end; this may be a read error.

Sequencing was carried out using peripheral blood. The chain is built from TRBV19 and TRBJ2-5; 14 bases agree with TRBD2. The clonotype was recovered from a man aged 50 to 59 with COVID-19, enrolled during active disease. CDR3 region: CASSLETGTSGSSETQYF. Written as DNA, the CDR3 is TGTGCCAGTAGTCTAGAAACCGGGACTAGCGGGAGTAGTGAGACCCAGTACTTC.